This T cell receptor beta chain was retrieved from a study of T cells after yellow fever vaccination. About the research overall: Libraries from low-cell-number fractions were prepared with the SMART-Seq v4 Ultra Low Input RNA kit. Findings and limits, study-wide: A faster peak, day 5 versus 15, was reached by the weaker secondary response. Reappearance after the booster was seen for most primary-vaccination clones, at more than 95% CD4 and more than 80% CD8.

5'RACE template switching generated TCR cDNA, adding a universal primer site and UMIs. TCRdb reanalysed the 5' RACE reads using MiXCR and keeps one entry per CDR3 protein. This sample has 620,000 or so distinct CDR3 sequences, with around 16% found just once. This clonotype was counted a few times. Its antigen remains unidentified. The germline V gene encodes CDR1 SNHLY and CDR2 FYNNEI. Trimming shortened V by 6 bases and J by 6 bases, and 15 bases separated the two germline ends. The CDR3 covers 14 residues. The starting material was PBMCs, obtained 4 to 5 days after the first yellow fever vaccination. The sequence derives from a young man who received the YFV17D yellow fever vaccine. V usage is TRBV2 and J usage is TRBJ1-5, with a possible D match to TRBD1 (6 bases). The DNA for the CDR3 is TGTGCCAGCAGAGATTCAGGGGAAAGTCAGCCCCAGCATTTT. It codes for CASRDSGESQPQHF.